This record concerns one T cell receptor beta chain sequence. The sample comes from a study of blood T cell repertoires in COVID-19. In the study overall: Acute and convalescent COVID-19 specimens originated in the United States, Italy and Spain.

Germline-derived CDR1 and CDR2 are SGHNT and YENEEA. The CDR3 totals 14 residues. Germline trimming cut 3 bases from V and 6 bases from J; bases unmatched to any gene: 2. Clones were sequenced by immunoSEQ multiplex PCR, and TCRdb holds only the in-frame ones, with some missing. This table holds about 120,000 clones, 70% to 85% found once. V usage is TRBV11-3 and J usage is TRBJ1-6; 7 bases map to TRBD1. Sequenced sample: peripheral blood. This sequence was found in a man aged 70 or older with active or convalescent COVID-19. The CDR3 reads CASSFGTANSPLHF. CDR3 DNA sequence: TGTGCCAGCAGCTTCGGGACAGCTAATTCACCCCTCCACTTT.